What follows are 12 T cell receptor beta chains derived from one specimen sequenced in a study of T cell responses to AZD1222 COVID-19 vaccine. Clones were read by immunoSEQ multiplex PCR, and TCRdb kept only the in-frame ones, dropping some. The table lists under 130,000 clones, approximately 89% of them singletons. This specimen was peripheral blood, taken 28 days after the second AZD1222 dose. All receptors come from an adult who received the AZD1222 COVID-19 vaccine.

This clone was seen only a few times. V gene TRBV7-7 combines with J gene TRBJ2-7, with a possible D match to TRBD2 (6 bases). CDR1 is SSHAT, CDR2 FNYEAQ, per germline (reference sequence). V lost 5 bases and J lost 7, with 12 bases in between. There are 12 residues in the CDR3. The CDR3 spells CASSTQGREQYF. The CDR3 region has the DNA TGTGCCAGCAGCACCCAAGGGAGGGAGCAGTACTTC.

This clone was counted once. The chain recombines TRBV7-2 with TRBJ2-1; 10 nucleotides match TRBD2. This CDR3 is 15 amino acids long. Germline V lookup: CDR1 SGHTA, CDR2 FQGNSA. The V segment lost 3 bases and the J segment 8 bases; nucleotides outside the gene matches: 7. The CDR3 coding sequence is TGTGCCAGCAGCTTCCCCTTAGCGGGAGGCGATGAGCAGTTCTTC. This sequence encodes CASSFPLAGGDEQFF.

The chain uses TRBV3-1 (or the pseudogene TRBV3-2) and TRBJ1-1; possibly TRBD1 for D (5 bases). V shed 5 bases and J shed 0 bases, with 13 bases lying between them. Germline CDR1 and CDR2: LGHDT and YNNKEL (reference sequence). The CDR3 is made up of 15 amino acids. CDR3 nucleotide sequence: TGTGCCAGCAGCTCGACGGGACTAATGAACACTGAAGCTTTCTTT. Amino acids: CASSSTGLMNTEAFF.

This chain's CDR3 is CASSLWTGDYNEQFF. CDR3 DNA: TGTGCCAGCAGCTTATGGACAGGCGACTACAATGAGCAGTTCTTC. The chain is built from TRBV7-9 and TRBJ2-1, with 7 bases fitting TRBD1. This CDR3 contains 15 residues. The V segment lost 2 bases and the J segment 3 bases; nucleotides outside the gene matches: 4. CDR1 and CDR2 (germline): SEHNR, FQNEAQ (reference sequence).

The rearrangement uses TRBV7-3 and TRBJ2-7; 13 bases fit TRBD2. The CDR3 runs 14 residues. The J segment lost 6 bases and the V segment lost 4 bases, leaving 3 bases of the junction unmatched. Germline V gene data show CDR1 as SGHTA and CDR2 as FQGTGA. The CDR3 bases are TGTGCCAGCAGCTCTGGGACTAGCGGGATCGAGCAGTACTTC. Protein: CASSSGTSGIEQYF.

The J gene is TRBJ1-5, the V gene TRBV28, with D possibly TRBD1 on 5 matching bases. This CDR3 is 14 amino acids long. Trimming removed 3 bases from V and 7 bases from J, with 13 bases in between. The V gene's germline CDR1 is MDHEN and CDR2 SYDVKM. The CDR3 reads CASSLGTSGQPQHF. The CDR3 DNA sequence: TGTGCCAGCAGTTTGGGGACGTCCGGACAGCCCCAGCATTTT.

This CDR3 is CASSQNTEAFF. The CDR3, as DNA: TGCGCCAGCAGCCAGAACACTGAAGCTTTCTTT. The rearrangement joins TRBV10-2 to TRBJ1-1; D is ambiguous. The CDR3 runs 11 residues. The V gene lost 6 bases and the J gene lost 1 base, with 3 bases spanning the gap. From germline, CDR1 is WSHSY and CDR2 SAAADI.

The count of this clone is one. This chain uses TRBV30 with TRBJ2-1, with TRBD1 matching 7 bases. The V segment lost 4 bases and the J segment 0 bases; nucleotides outside the gene matches: 6. CDR1 and CDR2 (germline): GTSNPN, SVGIG (reference sequence). The CDR3 is made up of 15 amino acids. The CDR3 loop is CAWNPDRSSYNEQFF. The CDR3 DNA reads as TGTGCCTGGAATCCGGACAGGAGCTCCTACAATGAGCAGTTCTTC.

V and J are TRBV5-4 and TRBJ1-6; the D gene is possibly TRBD1 (6 bases). The germline CDR1 and CDR2 sequences are SGHNT and YYREEE (reference sequence). The V end lost 2 bases, the J end lost 7 bases, and 16 bases lay between the germline ends. The CDR3 totals 16 residues. CDR3 bases: TGTGCCAGCAGCTTCGGGGGGCGCACGGGAAATTCACCCCTCCACTTT. Its translation is CASSFGGRTGNSPLHF.

V and J are TRBV27 and TRBJ1-5; TRBD1 matches 7 bases. CDR3 size: 15 residues. CDR1 and CDR2 from the germline V gene are MNHEY and SMNVEV (reference sequence). Trimming cost V 6 bases and J 0 bases; bases outside gene matches: 5. The DNA of the CDR3 is TGTGCCAGCAGAGACCGACAGGGTAGCAATCAGCCCCAGCATTTT. This encodes CASRDRQGSNQPQHF.

The chain carries TRBV30 and TRBJ2-1; D possibly corresponds to TRBD1 (5 bases). This CDR3 has 13 amino acids. Germline V gene data show CDR1 as GTSNPN and CDR2 as SVGIG (reference sequence). Deletions cut 3 bases from V and 3 bases from J, with 9 bases between. CDR3 residues: CAWRDKFYNEQFF. The CDR3 region has the DNA TGTGCCTGGAGGGACAAGTTCTACAATGAGCAGTTCTTC.

This clone was observed a single time. This chain links TRBV18 with TRBJ1-2, with D uncertain. The CDR3 sequence is 13 residues long. Germline V gene lookup returns CDR1 KGHSH and CDR2 LQKENI. Between the trimmed V and J ends, which lost 3 bases and 3 bases, there was a span of 8 bases. CDR3 DNA sequence: TGTGCCAGCTCACCGATGAAGGACTATGGCTACACCTTC. This gives the protein CASSPMKDYGYTF. Filled out from reference TRBV18 and TRBJ1-2, the complete variable domain reads NAGVMQNPRHLVRRRGQEARLRCSPMKGHSHVYWYRQLPEEGLKFMVYLQKENIIDESGMPKERFSAEFPKEGPSILRIQQVVRGDSAAYFCASSPMKDYGYTFGSGTRLTVV.